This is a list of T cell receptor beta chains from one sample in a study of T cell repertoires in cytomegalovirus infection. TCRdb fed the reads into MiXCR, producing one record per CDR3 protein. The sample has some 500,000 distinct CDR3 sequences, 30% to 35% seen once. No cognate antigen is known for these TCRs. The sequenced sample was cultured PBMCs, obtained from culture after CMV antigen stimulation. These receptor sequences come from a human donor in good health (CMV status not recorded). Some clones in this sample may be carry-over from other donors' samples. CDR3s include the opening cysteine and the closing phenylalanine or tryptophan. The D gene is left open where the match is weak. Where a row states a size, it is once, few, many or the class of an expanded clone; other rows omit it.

CASRNRNTGELFF,TGTGCCAGCAGAAACAGAAACACCGGGGAGCTGTTTTTT,TRBJ2-2,TRBV6-2/TRBV6-3,few,13,NA
CASSIEGYYEQYF,TGTGCCAGTAGTATTGAAGGGTACTACGAGCAGTACTTC,TRBJ2-7,TRBV19,NA,13,NA
CASSEGVGQANYGYTF,TGTGCCAGCAGTGAAGGGGTTGGGCAGGCTAACTATGGCTACACCTTC,TRBJ1-2,TRBV6-1,NA,16,NA
CASSPTSVTGELFF,TGTGCCAGCAGCCCAACTAGCGTCACCGGGGAGCTGTTTTTT,TRBJ2-2,TRBV7-2,few,14,TRBD2
CASSQVTGRETQYF,TGTGCCAGCAGCCAAGTTACGGGAAGGGAGACCCAGTACTTC,TRBJ2-5,TRBV4-2,NA,14,NA
CATSRRVIEPQHF,TGTGCCACCAGCAGGAGGGTTATAGAGCCCCAGCATTTT,TRBJ1-5,TRBV15,NA,13,NA
CASRGLAGSNTGELFF,TGTGCCAGCAGGGGACTAGCGGGGTCGAACACCGGGGAGCTGTTTTTT,TRBJ2-2,TRBV12-3/TRBV12-4,few,16,TRBD2
CASSQTGLAVYNEQFF,TGTGCCAGCAGCCAGACCGGACTAGCGGTCTACAATGAGCAGTTCTTC,TRBJ2-1,TRBV7-2,many,16,TRBD2
CSASEGSSGNTIYF,TGCAGTGCTAGTGAGGGAAGCTCTGGAAACACCATATATTTT,TRBJ1-3,TRBV20-1,NA,14,NA
CASSLEQGRISGLFF,TGTGCCAGCAGCTTAGAACAGGGGAGGATCTCCGGACTGTTTTTT,TRBJ1-4,TRBV7-8,NA,15,TRBD1
CASSPGHLAKNIQYF,TGTGCCAGCAGCCCGGGACACCTAGCCAAAAACATTCAGTACTTC,TRBJ2-4,TRBV11-3,few,15,NA
CASSPRAGPLYNEQFF,TGTGCCAGCAGCCCGCGGGCCGGGCCCCTATACAATGAGCAGTTCTTC,TRBJ2-1,TRBV7-2,few,16,NA
CSADLSGRDTGELFF,TGCAGTGCCGACTTAAGCGGGAGGGACACCGGGGAGCTGTTTTTT,TRBJ2-2,TRBV20-1,once,15,TRBD2
CASSPRRRANEQYF,TGTGCCAGCAGTCCCCGGCGGCGGGCCAACGAGCAGTACTTC,TRBJ2-7,TRBV12-3/TRBV12-4,few,14,NA
CASSSRGRDNQPQHF,TGTGCCAGCAGTTCCAGGGGTCGGGACAATCAGCCCCAGCATTTT,TRBJ1-5,TRBV6-6,NA,15,NA
CASSQTFPVLFEQYF,TGCGCCAGCAGCCAAACCTTCCCAGTCCTCTTCGAGCAGTACTTC,TRBJ2-7,TRBV4-1,NA,15,NA
CASSRQDFQGPIYGYTF,TGTGCCAGCAGCCGCCAGGACTTCCAGGGGCCCATCTATGGCTACACCTTC,TRBJ1-2,TRBV6-2/TRBV6-3,NA,17,NA
CASIGAGQVSSGANVLTF,TGTGCCTCAATAGGGGCAGGACAGGTGTCCTCTGGGGCCAACGTCCTGACTTTC,TRBJ2-6,TRBV28,few,18,TRBD1
CASSLWASGIVETQYF,TGTGCCAGCAGCTTATGGGCTAGCGGGATAGTTGAGACCCAGTACTTC,TRBJ2-5,TRBV7-2,NA,16,TRBD2
CASSSLGFSTFF,TGTGCCAGCAGCTCCTTGGGGTTCTCCACTTTCTTT,TRBJ1-1,TRBV28,NA,12,NA
CASTGTIRQPQHF,TGTGCCAGCACCGGGACTATCCGTCAGCCCCAGCATTTT,TRBJ1-5,TRBV12-3/TRBV12-4,NA,13,NA
CASTLGGVSNQPQHF,TGTGCCAGCACCCTTGGGGGTGTGAGCAATCAGCCCCAGCATTTT,TRBJ1-5,TRBV28,few,15,NA
CASSLVPGRQETQYF,TGTGCCAGCAGCTTAGTACCGGGCAGACAAGAGACCCAGTACTTC,TRBJ2-5,TRBV7-7,NA,15,NA
CATSEPGLSYGYTF,TGTGCCACCAGTGAGCCGGGACTTTCCTATGGCTACACCTTC,TRBJ1-2,TRBV24-1,NA,14,NA
CASSSDFRSSYNSPLHF,TGTGCCAGCTCATCGGACTTTCGGAGCTCCTATAATTCACCCCTCCACTTT,TRBJ1-6,TRBV18,few,17,NA
CASSPRQGRTSPLHF,TGTGCCAGCAGTCCAAGGCAGGGGAGGACTTCACCCCTCCACTTT,TRBJ1-6,TRBV28,few,15,NA
CASSLVGTSGAKETQYF,TGTGCCAGCAGCTTAGTGGGGACTAGCGGAGCGAAAGAGACCCAGTACTTC,TRBJ2-5,TRBV7-2,few,17,TRBD2
CASSLSGNSDTQYF,TGTGCCAGCAGTTTATCTGGCAATTCAGATACGCAGTATTTT,TRBJ2-3,TRBV28,few,14,NA
CASTPTSASEQFF,TGTGCCAGCACCCCGACTAGCGCCTCTGAGCAGTTCTTC,TRBJ2-1,TRBV6-2/TRBV6-3,few,13,TRBD2
CSVNLNIRLAETSSYNEQFF,TGCAGCGTTAACCTGAATATTAGACTAGCGGAAACGAGCTCCTACAATGAGCAGTTCTTC,TRBJ2-1,TRBV29-1,NA,20,TRBD2